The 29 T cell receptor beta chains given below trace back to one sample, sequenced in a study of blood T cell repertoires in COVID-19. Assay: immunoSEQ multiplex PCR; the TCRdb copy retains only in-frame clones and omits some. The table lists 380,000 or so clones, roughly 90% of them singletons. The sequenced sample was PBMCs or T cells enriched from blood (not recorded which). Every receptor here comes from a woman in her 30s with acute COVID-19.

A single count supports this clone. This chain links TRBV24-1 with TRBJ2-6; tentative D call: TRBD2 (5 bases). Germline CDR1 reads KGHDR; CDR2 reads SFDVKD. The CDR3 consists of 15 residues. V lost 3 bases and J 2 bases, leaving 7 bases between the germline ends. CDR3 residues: CATSDMRAGANVLTF. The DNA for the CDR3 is TGTGCCACCAGTGATATGAGGGCTGGGGCCAACGTCCTGACTTTC.

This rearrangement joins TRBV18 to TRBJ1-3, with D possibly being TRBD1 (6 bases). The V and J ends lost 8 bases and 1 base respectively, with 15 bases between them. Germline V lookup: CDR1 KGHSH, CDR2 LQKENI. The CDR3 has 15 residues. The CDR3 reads CASRRTESSGNTIYF. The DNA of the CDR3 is TGTGCCAGCCGTCGGACAGAGAGTTCTGGAAACACCATATATTTT.

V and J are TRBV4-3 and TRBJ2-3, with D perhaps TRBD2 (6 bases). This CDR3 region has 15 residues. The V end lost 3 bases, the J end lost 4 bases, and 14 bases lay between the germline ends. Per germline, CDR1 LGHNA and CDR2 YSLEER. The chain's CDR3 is CASSHRGNGADTQYF. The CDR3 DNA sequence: TGCGCCAGCAGCCACCGGGGGAACGGGGCAGATACGCAGTATTTT.

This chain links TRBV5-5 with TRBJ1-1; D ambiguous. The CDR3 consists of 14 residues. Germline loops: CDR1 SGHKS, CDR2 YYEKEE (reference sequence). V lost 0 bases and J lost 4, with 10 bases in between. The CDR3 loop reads CASSLAWGGTEAFF. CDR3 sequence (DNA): TGTGCCAGCAGCTTGGCGTGGGGAGGCACTGAAGCTTTCTTT.

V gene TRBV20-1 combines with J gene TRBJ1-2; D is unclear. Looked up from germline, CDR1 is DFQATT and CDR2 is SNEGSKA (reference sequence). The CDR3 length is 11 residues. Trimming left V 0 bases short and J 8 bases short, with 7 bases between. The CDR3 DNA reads TGCAGTGCTAGAGATACGGAGGGCTACACCTTC. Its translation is CSARDTEGYTF.

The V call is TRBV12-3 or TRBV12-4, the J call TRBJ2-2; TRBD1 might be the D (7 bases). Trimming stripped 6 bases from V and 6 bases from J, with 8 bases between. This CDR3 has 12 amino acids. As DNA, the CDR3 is TGTGCCAGCAGCAGGGGGGCCGGGGAGCTGTTTTTT. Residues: CASSRGAGELFF.

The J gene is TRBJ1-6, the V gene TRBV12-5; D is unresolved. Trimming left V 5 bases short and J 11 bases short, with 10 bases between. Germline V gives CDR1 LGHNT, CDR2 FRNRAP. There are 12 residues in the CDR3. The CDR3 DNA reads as TGTGCTAGTGGTCTCACCGAGCCACCCCTCCACTTT. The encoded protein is CASGLTEPPLHF. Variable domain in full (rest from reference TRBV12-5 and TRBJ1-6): DARVTQTPRHKVTEMGQEVTMRCQPILGHNTVFWYRQTMMQGLELLAYFRNRAPLDDSGMPKDRFSAEMPDATLATLKIQPSEPRDSAVYFCASGLTEPPLHFGNGTRLTVT.

The CDR3 is CASSLGGDGANVLTF. The CDR3 DNA reads as TGCGCCAGCAGCTTAGGCGGGGACGGGGCCAACGTCCTGACTTTC. V usage is TRBV5-1 and J usage is TRBJ2-6, with D perhaps matching TRBD2 (6 bases). From germline, CDR1 is SGHRS and CDR2 YFSETQ. The V gene lost 2 bases and the J gene lost 4 bases, with 10 bases spanning the gap. CDR3 length: 15 residues. Looking up the rest from reference TRBV5-1 and TRBJ2-6 gives the full variable domain: KAGVTQTPRYLIKTRGQQVTLSCSPISGHRSVSWYQQTPGQGLQFLFEYFSETQRNKGNFPGRFSGRQFSNSRSEMNVSTLELGDSALYLCASSLGGDGANVLTFGAGSRLTVL.

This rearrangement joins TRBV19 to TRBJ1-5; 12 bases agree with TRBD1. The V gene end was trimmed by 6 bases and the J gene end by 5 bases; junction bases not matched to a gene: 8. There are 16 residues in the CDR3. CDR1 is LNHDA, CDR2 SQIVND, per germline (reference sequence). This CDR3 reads CASSQLGTGGDQPQHF. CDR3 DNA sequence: TGTGCCAGTAGCCAACTTGGGACAGGGGGCGATCAGCCCCAGCATTTT. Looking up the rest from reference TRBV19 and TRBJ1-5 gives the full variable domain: DGGITQSPKYLFRKEGQNVTLSCEQNLNHDAMYWYRQDPGQGLRLIYYSQIVNDFQKGDIAEGYSVSREKKESFPLTVTSAQKNPTAFYLCASSQLGTGGDQPQHFGDGTRLSIL.

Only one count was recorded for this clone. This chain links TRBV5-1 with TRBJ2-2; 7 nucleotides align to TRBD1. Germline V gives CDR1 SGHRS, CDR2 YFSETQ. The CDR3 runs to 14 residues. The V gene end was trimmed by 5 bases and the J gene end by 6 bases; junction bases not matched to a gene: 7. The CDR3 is CASSNIQGSGELFF. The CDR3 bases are TGCGCCAGCAGTAATATACAGGGGTCCGGGGAGCTGTTTTTT.

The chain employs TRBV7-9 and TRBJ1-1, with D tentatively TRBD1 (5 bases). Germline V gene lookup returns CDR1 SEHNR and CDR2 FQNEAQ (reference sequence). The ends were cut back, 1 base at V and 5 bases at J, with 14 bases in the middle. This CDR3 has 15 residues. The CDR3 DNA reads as TGTGCCAGCAGCTTAGGAGGGGACTTAGGGACTGAAGCTTTCTTT. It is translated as CASSLGGDLGTEAFF.

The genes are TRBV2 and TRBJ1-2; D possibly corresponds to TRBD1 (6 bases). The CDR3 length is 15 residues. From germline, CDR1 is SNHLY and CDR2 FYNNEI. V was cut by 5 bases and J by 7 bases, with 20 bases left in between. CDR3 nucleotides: TGTGCCAGCAGTCCGGGGGGCAGGGAGCCTATTGGCTACACCTTC. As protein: CASSPGGREPIGYTF.

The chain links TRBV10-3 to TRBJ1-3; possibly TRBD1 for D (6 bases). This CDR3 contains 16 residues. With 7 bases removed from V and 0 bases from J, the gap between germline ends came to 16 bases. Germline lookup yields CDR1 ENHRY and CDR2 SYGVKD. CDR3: CAIKGEGHYSGNTIYF. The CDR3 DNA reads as TGTGCCATCAAGGGGGAGGGGCACTACTCTGGAAACACCATATATTTT.

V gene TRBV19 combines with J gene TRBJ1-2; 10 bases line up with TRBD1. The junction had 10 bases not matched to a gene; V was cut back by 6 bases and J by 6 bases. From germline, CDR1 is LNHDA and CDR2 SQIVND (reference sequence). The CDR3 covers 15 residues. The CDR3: CASRQYGGTGDGYTF. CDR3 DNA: TGTGCCAGTAGACAGTATGGAGGGACAGGGGATGGCTACACCTTC.

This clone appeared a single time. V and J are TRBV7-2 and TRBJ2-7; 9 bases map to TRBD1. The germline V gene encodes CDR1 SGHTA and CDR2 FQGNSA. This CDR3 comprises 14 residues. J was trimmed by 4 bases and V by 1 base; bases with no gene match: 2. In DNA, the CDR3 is TGTGCCAGCAGCTTAGACAGGGGGCATTACGAGCAGTACTTC. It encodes CASSLDRGHYEQYF.

CDR3 residues: CASRLTVGPEGEQYF. CDR3 DNA sequence: TGTGCCAGCAGGTTAACGGTTGGACCAGAGGGCGAGCAGTACTTC. This chain joins TRBV7-6 and TRBJ2-7, with a weak D call TRBD2 (5 bases). The V gene's germline CDR1 is SGHVS and CDR2 FNYEAQ. The CDR3 covers 15 residues. V was clipped by 6 bases and J by 6 bases, with 21 bases between them.

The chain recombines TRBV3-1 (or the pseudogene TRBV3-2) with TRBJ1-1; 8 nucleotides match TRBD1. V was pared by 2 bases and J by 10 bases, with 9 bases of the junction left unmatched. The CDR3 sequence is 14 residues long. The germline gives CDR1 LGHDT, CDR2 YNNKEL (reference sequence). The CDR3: CASSQKTGVRLAFF. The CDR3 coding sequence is TGTGCCAGCAGCCAAAAGACAGGGGTTCGTCTAGCTTTCTTT.

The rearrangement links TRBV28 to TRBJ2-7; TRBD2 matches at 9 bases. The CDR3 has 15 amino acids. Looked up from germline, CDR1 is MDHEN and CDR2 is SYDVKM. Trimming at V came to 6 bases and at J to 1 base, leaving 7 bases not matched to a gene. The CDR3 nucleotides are TGTGCCAGCAGACAGAGGACTAGCGTTTCCTACGAGCAGTACTTC. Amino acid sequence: CASRQRTSVSYEQYF.

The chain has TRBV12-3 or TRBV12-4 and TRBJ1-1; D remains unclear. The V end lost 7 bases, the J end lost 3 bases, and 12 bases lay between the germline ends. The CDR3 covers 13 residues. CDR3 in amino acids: CASNEGWDTEAFF. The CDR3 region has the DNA TGTGCCAGCAACGAGGGATGGGACACTGAAGCTTTCTTT.

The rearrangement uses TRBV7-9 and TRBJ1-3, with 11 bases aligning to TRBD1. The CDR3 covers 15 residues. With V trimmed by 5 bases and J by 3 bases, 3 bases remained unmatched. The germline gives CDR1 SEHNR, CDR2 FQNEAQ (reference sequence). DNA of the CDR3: TGTGCCAGCAGCGTGGGACAGGGGGATGGAAACACCATATATTTT. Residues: CASSVGQGDGNTIYF.

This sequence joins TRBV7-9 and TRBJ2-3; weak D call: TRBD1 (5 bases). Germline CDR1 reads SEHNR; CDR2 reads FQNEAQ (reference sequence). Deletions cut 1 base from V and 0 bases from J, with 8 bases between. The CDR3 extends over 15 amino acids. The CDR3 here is CASSLDQGSTDTQYF. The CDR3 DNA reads TGTGCCAGCAGCTTAGACCAGGGTAGCACAGATACGCAGTATTTT.

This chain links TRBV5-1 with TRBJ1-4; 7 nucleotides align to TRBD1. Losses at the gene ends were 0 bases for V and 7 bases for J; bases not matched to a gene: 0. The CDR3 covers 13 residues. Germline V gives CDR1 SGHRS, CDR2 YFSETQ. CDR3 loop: CASSLGQGEKLFF. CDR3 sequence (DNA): TGCGCCAGCAGCTTGGGACAGGGTGAAAAACTGTTTTTT.

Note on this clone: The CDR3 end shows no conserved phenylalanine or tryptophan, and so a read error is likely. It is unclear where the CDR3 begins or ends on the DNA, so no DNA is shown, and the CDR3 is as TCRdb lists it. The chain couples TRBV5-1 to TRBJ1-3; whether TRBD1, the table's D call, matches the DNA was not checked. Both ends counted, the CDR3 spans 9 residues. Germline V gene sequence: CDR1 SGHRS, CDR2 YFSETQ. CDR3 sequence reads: CASSKNRSS.

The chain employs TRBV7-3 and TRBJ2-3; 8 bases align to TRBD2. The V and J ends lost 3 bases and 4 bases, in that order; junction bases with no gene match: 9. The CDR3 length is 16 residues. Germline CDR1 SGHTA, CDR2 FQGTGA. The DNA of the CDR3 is TGTGCCAGCAGCTTTCTAAGCGGGGGCATAGCAGATACGCAGTATTTT. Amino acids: CASSFLSGGIADTQYF.

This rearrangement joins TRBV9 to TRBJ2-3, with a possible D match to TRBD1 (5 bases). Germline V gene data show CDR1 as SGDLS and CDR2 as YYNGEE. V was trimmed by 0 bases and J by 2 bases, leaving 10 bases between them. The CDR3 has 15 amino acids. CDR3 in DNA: TGTGCCAGCAGCGTAGGTGGCAGGGTCACAGATACGCAGTATTTT. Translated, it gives CASSVGGRVTDTQYF.

The CDR3 here is CASSEDSGKLFF. CDR3 DNA sequence: TGTGCCAGCAGTGAAGACAGCGGAAAACTGTTTTTT. The chain uses TRBV2 and TRBJ1-4; D unclear. CDR3 length equals 12 residues. CDR1 is SNHLY and CDR2 is FYNNEI in the germline V gene. Trimming cost V 1 base and J 10 bases, with 7 bases left between them.

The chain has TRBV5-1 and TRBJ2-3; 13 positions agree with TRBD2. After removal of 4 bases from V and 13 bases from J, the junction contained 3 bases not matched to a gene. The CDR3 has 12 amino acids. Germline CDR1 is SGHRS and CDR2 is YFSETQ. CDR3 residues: CASSPGTSGEYF. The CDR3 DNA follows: TGCGCCAGCAGCCCGGGGACTAGCGGGGAGTATTTT.

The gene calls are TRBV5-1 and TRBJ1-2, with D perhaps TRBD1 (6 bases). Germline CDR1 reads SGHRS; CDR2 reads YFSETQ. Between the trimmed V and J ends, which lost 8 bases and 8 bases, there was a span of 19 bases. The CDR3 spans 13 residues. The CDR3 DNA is TGCGCCAGTAGCCCACAGGGACGTCGGGGCTACACCTTC. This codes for CASSPQGRRGYTF. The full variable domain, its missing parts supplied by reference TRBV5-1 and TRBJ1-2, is KAGVTQTPRYLIKTRGQQVTLSCSPISGHRSVSWYQQTPGQGLQFLFEYFSETQRNKGNFPGRFSGRQFSNSRSEMNVSTLELGDSALYLCASSPQGRRGYTFGSGTRLTVV.

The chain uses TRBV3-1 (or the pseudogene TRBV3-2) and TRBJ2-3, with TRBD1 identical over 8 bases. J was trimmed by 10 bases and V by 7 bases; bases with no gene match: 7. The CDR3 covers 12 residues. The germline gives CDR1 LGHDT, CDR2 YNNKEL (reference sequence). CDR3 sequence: CASNIGQGSQYF. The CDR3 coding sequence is TGTGCCAGCAACATCGGACAGGGATCGCAGTATTTT.